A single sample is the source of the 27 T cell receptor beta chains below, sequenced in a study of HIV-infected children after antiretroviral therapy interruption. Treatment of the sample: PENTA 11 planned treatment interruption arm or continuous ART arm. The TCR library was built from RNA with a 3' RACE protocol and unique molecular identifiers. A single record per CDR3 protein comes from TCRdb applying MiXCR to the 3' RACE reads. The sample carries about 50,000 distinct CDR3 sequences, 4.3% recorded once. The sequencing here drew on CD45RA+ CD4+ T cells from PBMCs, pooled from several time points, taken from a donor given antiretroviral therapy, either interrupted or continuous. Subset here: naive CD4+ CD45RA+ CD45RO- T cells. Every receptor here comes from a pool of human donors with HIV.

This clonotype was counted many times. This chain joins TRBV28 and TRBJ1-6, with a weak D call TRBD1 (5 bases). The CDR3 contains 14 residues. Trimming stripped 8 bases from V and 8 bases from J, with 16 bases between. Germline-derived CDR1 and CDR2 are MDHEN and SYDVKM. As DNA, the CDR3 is TGTGCCAGCGTTCAAGGGACCTCCCATTCACCCCTCCACTTT. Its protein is CASVQGTSHSPLHF.

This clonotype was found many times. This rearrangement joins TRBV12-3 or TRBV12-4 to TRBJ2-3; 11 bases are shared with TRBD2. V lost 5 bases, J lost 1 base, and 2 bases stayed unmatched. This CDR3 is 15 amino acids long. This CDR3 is CASSPLAGGTDTQYF. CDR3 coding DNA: TGTGCCAGCAGTCCACTAGCGGGGGGCACAGATACGCAGTATTTT.

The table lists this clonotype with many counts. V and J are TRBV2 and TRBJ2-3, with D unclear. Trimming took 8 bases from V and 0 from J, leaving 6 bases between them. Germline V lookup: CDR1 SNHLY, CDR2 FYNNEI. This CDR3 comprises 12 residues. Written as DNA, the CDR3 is TGTGCCAGCCATATAAGCACAGATACGCAGTATTTT. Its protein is CASHISTDTQYF.

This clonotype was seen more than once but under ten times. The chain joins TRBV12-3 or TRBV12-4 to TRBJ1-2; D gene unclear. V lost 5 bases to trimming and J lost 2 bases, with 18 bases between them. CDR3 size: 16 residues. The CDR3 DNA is TGTGCCAGCAGTCATTCAGTTAAGCTTGAAAACTATGGCTACACCTTC. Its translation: CASSHSVKLENYGYTF.

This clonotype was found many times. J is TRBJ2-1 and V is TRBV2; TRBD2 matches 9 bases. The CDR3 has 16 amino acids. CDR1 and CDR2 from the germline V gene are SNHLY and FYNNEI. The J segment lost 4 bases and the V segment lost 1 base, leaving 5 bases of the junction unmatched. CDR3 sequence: CASSEVILAGYNEQFF. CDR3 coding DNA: TGTGCCAGCAGTGAAGTCATCCTAGCGGGGTACAATGAGCAGTTCTTC.

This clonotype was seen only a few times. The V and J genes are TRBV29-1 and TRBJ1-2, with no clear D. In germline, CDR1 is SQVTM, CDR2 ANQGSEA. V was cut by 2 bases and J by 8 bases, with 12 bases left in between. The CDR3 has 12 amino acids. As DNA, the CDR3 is TGCAGCGTTGAAACGGGGTCCGGAGGCTACACCTTC. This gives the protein CSVETGSGGYTF.

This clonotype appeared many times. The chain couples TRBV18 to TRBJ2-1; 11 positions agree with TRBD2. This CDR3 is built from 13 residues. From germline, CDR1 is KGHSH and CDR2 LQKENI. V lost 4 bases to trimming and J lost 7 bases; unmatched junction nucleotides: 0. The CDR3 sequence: CASSLAGGNEQFF. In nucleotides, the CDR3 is TGTGCCAGCTCACTAGCGGGGGGGAATGAGCAGTTCTTC.

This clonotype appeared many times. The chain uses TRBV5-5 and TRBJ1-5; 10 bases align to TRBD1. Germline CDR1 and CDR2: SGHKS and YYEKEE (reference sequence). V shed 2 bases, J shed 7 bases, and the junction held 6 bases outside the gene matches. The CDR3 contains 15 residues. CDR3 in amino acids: CASSFRDRGIQPQHF. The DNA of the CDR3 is TGTGCCAGCAGCTTCCGGGACAGGGGAATACAGCCCCAGCATTTT.

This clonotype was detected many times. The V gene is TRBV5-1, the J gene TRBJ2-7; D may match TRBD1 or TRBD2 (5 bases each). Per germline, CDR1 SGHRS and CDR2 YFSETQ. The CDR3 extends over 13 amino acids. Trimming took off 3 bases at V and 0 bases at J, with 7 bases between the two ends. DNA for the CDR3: TGCGCCAGCAGCTCCGGGACCTCCTACGAGCAGTACTTC. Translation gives CASSSGTSYEQYF.

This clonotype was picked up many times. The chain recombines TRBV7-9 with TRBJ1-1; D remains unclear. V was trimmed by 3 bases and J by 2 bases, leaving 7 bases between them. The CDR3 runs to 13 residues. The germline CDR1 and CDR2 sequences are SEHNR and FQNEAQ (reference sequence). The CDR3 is CASSFSANTEAFF. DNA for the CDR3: TGTGCCAGCAGCTTCTCCGCCAACACTGAAGCTTTCTTT.

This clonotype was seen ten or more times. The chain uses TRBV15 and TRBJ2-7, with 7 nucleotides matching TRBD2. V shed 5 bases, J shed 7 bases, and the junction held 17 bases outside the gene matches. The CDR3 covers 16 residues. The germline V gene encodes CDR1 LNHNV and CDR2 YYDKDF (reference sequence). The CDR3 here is CATSSPAGPGKNEQYF. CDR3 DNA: TGTGCCACCAGCTCCCCAGCGGGGCCCGGTAAGAATGAGCAGTACTTC. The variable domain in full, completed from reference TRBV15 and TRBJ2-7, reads DAMVIQNPRYQVTQFGKPVTLSCSQTLNHNVMYWYQQKSSQAPKLLFHYYDKDFNNEADTPDNFQSRRPNTSFCFLDIRSPGLGDTAMYLCATSSPAGPGKNEQYFGPGTRLTVT.

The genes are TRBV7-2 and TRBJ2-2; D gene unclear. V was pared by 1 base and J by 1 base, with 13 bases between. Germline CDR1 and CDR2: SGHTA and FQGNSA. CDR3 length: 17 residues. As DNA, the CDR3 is TGTGCCAGCAGCTTAGGTCGGGCGTCACTGAACACCGGGGAGCTGTTTTTT. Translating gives CASSLGRASLNTGELFF.

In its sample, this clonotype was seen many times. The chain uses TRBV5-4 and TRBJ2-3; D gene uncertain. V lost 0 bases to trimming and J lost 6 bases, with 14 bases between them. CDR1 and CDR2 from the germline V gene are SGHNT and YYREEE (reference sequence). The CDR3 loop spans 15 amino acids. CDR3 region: CASSLGLVGSDTQYF. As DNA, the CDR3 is TGTGCCAGCAGCTTGGGCCTAGTGGGTTCCGATACGCAGTATTTT.

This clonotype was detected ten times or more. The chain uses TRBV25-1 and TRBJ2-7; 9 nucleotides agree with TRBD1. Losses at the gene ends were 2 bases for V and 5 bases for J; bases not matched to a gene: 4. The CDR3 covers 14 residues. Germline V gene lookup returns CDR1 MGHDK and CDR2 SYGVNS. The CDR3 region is CASSEPGQGNEQYF. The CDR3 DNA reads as TGTGCCAGCAGTGAACCCGGACAGGGGAACGAGCAGTACTTC.

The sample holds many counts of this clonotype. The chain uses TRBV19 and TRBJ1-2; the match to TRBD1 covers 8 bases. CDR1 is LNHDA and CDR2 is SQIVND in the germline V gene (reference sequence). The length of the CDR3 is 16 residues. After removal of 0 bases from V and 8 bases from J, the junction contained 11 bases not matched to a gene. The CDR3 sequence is CASSIESRTGMDGYTF. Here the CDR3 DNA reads TGTGCCAGTAGTATAGAATCGAGGACAGGGATGGACGGCTACACCTTC.

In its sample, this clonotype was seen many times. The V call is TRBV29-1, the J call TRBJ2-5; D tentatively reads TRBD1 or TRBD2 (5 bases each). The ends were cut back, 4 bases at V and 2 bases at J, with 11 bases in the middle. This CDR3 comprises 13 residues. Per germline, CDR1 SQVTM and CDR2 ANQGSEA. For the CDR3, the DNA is TGCAGCGTTGTGAGTGGGACGCAAGAGACCCAGTACTTC. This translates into CSVVSGTQETQYF.

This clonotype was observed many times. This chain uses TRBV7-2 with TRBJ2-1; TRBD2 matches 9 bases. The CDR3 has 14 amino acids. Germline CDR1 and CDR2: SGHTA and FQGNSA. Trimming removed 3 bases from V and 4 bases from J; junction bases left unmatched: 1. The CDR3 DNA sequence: TGTGCCAGCAGCTTTAGCGGGGGTTACAATGAGCAGTTCTTC. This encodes CASSFSGGYNEQFF. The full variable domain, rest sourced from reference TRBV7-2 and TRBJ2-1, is GAGVSQSPSNKVTEKGKDVELRCDPISGHTALYWYRQSLGQGLEFLIYFQGNSAPDKSGLPSDRFSAERTGGSVSTLTIQRTQQEDSAVYLCASSFSGGYNEQFFGPGTRLTVL.

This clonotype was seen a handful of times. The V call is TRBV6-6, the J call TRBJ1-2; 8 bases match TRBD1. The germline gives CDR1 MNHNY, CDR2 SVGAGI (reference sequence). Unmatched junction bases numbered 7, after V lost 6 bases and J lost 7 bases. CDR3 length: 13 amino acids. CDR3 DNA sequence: TGTGCCAGCAGCTCCGGACAGGGCAGTGGCTACACCTTC. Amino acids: CASSSGQGSGYTF.

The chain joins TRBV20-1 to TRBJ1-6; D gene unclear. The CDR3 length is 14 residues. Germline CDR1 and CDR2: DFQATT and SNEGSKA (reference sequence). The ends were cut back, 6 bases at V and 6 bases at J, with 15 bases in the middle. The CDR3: CSAAPRTVNSPLHF. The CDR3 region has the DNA TGCAGTGCAGCACCCCGGACGGTTAATTCACCCCTCCACTTT.

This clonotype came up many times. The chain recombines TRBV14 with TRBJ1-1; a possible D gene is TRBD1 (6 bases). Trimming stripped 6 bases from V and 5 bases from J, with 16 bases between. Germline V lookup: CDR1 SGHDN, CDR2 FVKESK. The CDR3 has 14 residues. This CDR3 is CASSRTPRGTEAFF. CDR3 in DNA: TGTGCCAGCAGTCGGACCCCAAGGGGGACTGAAGCTTTCTTT.

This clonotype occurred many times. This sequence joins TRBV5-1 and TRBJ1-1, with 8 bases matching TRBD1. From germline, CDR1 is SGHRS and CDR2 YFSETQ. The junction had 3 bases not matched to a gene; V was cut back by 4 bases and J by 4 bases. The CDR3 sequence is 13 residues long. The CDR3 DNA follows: TGCGCCAGCAGCACACAGGGGGGCACTGAAGCTTTCTTT. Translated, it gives CASSTQGGTEAFF.

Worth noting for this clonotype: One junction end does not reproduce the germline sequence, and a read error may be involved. The CDR3 loop is CSARQDQNEKLFF. The CDR3 region has the DNA TGCAGCGCTAGACAGGACCAAAATGAAAAACTGTTTTTT. The V gene is TRBV20-1, the J gene TRBJ1-4; D might be TRBD1 (6 bases). CDR1 and CDR2 from the germline V gene are DFQATT and SNEGSKA (reference sequence). This CDR3 region has 13 residues.

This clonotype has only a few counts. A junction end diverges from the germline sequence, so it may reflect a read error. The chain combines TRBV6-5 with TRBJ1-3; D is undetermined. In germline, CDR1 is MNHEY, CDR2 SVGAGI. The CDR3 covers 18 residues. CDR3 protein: CASSEGNKGQASGNTIYF. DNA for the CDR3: TGCGCCAGCAGTGAAGGAAATAAAGGCCAGGCCTCTGGAAACACCATATATTTT.

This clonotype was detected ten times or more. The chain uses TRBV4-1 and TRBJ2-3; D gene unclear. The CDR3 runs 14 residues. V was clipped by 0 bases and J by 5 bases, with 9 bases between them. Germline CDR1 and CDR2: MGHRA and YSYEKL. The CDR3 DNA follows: TGCGCCAGCAGCCAAGAAATATGGGTAGATACGCAGTATTTT. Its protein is CASSQEIWVDTQYF.

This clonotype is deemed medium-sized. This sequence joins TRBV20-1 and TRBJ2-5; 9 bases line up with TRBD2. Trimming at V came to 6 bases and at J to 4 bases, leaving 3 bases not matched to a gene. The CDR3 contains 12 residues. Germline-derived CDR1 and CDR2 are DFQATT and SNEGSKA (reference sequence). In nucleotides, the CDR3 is TGCAGTGCAGTAGCGGGAGCAGAGACCCAGTACTTC. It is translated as CSAVAGAETQYF.

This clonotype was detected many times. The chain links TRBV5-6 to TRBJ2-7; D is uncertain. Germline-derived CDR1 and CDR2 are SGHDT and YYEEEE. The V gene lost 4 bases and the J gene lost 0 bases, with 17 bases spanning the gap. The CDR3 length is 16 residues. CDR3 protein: CASSPPLFDTSYEQYF. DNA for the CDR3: TGTGCCAGCAGCCCACCGTTATTCGATACCTCCTACGAGCAGTACTTC.

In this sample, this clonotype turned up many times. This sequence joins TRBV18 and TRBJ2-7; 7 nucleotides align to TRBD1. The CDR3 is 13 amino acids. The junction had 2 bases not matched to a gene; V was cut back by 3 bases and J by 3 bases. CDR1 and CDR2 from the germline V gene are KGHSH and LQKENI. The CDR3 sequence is CASSPTGDYEQYF. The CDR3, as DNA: TGTGCCAGCTCACCTACAGGGGACTACGAGCAGTACTTC.